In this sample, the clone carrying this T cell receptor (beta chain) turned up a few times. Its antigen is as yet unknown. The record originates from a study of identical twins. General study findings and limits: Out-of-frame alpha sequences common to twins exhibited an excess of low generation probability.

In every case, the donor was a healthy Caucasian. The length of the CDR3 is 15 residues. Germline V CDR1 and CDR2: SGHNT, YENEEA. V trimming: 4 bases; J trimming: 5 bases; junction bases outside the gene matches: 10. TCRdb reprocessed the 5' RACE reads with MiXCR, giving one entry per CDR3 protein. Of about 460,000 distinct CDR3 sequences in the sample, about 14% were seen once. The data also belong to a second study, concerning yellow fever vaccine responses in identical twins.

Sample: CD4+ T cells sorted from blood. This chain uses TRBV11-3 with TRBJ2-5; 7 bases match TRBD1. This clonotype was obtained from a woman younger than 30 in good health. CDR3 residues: CASSSGSTGAETQYF. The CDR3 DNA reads TGTGCCAGCAGCTCCGGGTCAACAGGGGCGGAGACCCAGTACTTC.